These T cell receptor beta chains were read from a single sample in a study of T cell responses to AZD1222 COVID-19 vaccine. Using immunoSEQ multiplex PCR, the repertoire was profiled, and TCRdb retains in-frame clones only, with some absent. The sample has about 100,000 clones; approximately 89% are singletons. Sample: peripheral blood, taken on day 0 of MenACWY control vaccination. Receptor source: an adult in good health. Both conserved end residues are part of each CDR3. D genes are given only for firm matches. Not every row has a clone size; where given, it reads once, few, many or a size class.

CDR3,DNA,size,V,J,D
CSARASNEQFF,TGCAGTGCTAGAGCCTCCAATGAGCAGTTCTTC,-,TRBV20-1,TRBJ2-1,-
CASSLGFRTGSTEAFF,TGTGCCAGCAGCCTTGGATTCCGGACAGGTTCCACTGAAGCTTTCTTT,-,TRBV14,TRBJ1-1,TRBD1
CASSLVAGMREKLFF,TGTGCCAGCAGCTTAGTCGCAGGGATGCGGGAAAAACTGTTTTTT,once,TRBV7-8,TRBJ1-4,-
CASSVVSDTYNEQFF,TGTGCCAGCAGCGTAGTCAGCGACACCTACAATGAGCAGTTCTTC,-,TRBV9,TRBJ2-1,-
CASSVEGGEYNEQFF,TGTGCCAGCAGCGTAGAGGGAGGGGAGTACAATGAGCAGTTCTTC,-,TRBV9,TRBJ2-1,TRBD2
CASSLSASGVVNEQFF,TGTGCCAGCAGCTTATCCGCTAGCGGGGTCGTCAATGAGCAGTTCTTC,-,TRBV7-3,TRBJ2-1,TRBD2
CASSPSRQGNEQFF,TGTGCCAGCTCACCATCTCGGCAGGGAAATGAGCAGTTCTTC,-,TRBV18,TRBJ2-1,-
CASSQGGTSDTQYF,TGTGCCAGCAGCCAGGGGGGGACGAGTGATACGCAGTATTTT,once,TRBV3-1/TRBV3-2,TRBJ2-3,TRBD2
CTSSQDLRLVLPDTQYF,TGCACCAGCAGCCAAGATTTGAGACTAGTGTTACCAGATACGCAGTATTTT,-,TRBV1,TRBJ2-3,-
CASSGSIPREGDNEQFF,TGTGCCAGCAGCGGAAGCATCCCTCGGGAGGGGGACAATGAGCAGTTCTTC,few,TRBV9,TRBJ2-1,TRBD2
CASSQGQNNSPLHF,TGTGCCAGCAGCCAAGGGCAGAATAATTCACCCCTCCACTTT,once,TRBV3-1/TRBV3-2,TRBJ1-6,-
CASSLVGAGDNSPLHF,TGTGCCAGCAGCTTAGTGGGGGCAGGGGATAATTCACCCCTCCACTTT,few,TRBV11-2,TRBJ1-6,-
CASSYLARGWATEAFF,TGTGCCAGCAGTTACCTAGCTCGGGGGTGGGCCACTGAAGCTTTCTTT,-,TRBV6-5,TRBJ1-1,-
CATSSQGATNEKLFF,TGTGCCACCAGCTCGCAGGGTGCAACTAATGAAAAACTGTTTTTT,-,TRBV15,TRBJ1-4,-
CASSPSLGESGYTF,TGTGCCAGTAGTCCCAGTCTTGGAGAGAGTGGCTACACCTTC,-,TRBV19,TRBJ1-2,-
CASRPPGSVNTIYF,TGTGCCAGCAGGCCCCCAGGCTCCGTAAACACCATATATTTT,-,TRBV7-2,TRBJ1-3,-
CASRVGETQYF,TGCGCCAGCAGGGTCGGAGAGACCCAGTACTTC,-,TRBV5-1,TRBJ2-5,-
CAWGLAGDEQFF,TGTGCCTGGGGGCTAGCGGGGGATGAGCAGTTCTTC,-,TRBV30,TRBJ2-1,TRBD2
CASSQDGGGSPLHF,TGTGCCAGCAGCCAAGACGGGGGCGGTTCACCCCTCCACTTT,-,TRBV3-1/TRBV3-2,TRBJ1-6,-
CASSLGLGRTYEQYF,TGTGCCAGCAGTTTAGGTTTGGGCAGGACCTACGAGCAGTACTTC,-,TRBV28,TRBJ2-7,-
CASSALGNQPQHF,TGTGCCAGTAGTGCCCTGGGGAATCAGCCCCAGCATTTT,-,TRBV19,TRBJ1-5,-
CVRKREAYEQYF,TGTGTGCGGAAGCGGGAAGCCTACGAGCAGTACTTC,once,TRBV19,TRBJ2-7,TRBD2
CASSRDTNAGNEQFF,TGTGCCAGCAGTCGGGACACCAATGCTGGGAATGAGCAGTTCTTC,-,TRBV3-1/TRBV3-2,TRBJ2-1,-
CASSVEPSRGAGTEAFF,TGTGCCAGCAGCGTAGAGCCCAGTCGGGGTGCGGGGACTGAAGCTTTCTTT,-,TRBV9,TRBJ1-1,-
CASRSGAGGTEAFF,TGTGCCAGCAGATCAGGGGCCGGGGGCACTGAAGCTTTCTTT,-,TRBV7-9,TRBJ1-1,-
CATSGDNYGYTF,TGCGCCACCAGCGGAGACAACTATGGCTACACCTTC,-,TRBV5-1,TRBJ1-2,-
CASSGHQNAEAFF,TGTGCCAGCAGCGGTCACCAGAACGCTGAAGCTTTCTTT,-,TRBV5-4,TRBJ1-1,-
CASSLDRGYGYTF,TGTGCCAGCAGCTTAGACAGGGGCTATGGCTACACCTTC,once,TRBV7-8,TRBJ1-2,TRBD1
CASSSLLAGLSIDTQYF,TGTGCCAGCAGCTCTTTACTAGCGGGACTATCTATAGATACGCAGTATTTT,once,TRBV7-2,TRBJ2-3,TRBD2
CASSPRTDTQYF,TGTGCCAGCAGCCCCCGTACAGATACGCAGTATTTT,once,TRBV7-9,TRBJ2-3,-
CASSVYREDSPLHF,TGTGCCAGCAGCGTATACAGGGAGGACTCACCCCTCCACTTT,-,TRBV9,TRBJ1-6,-
CASSQTASYEQYF,TGTGCCAGCAGCCAAACAGCTTCCTACGAGCAGTACTTC,few,TRBV3-1/TRBV3-2,TRBJ2-7,-
CATPLNNEQFF,TGTGCCACCCCTCTCAACAATGAGCAGTTCTTC,-,TRBV5-8,TRBJ2-1,-
CASSGSTEAFF,TGTGCCAGTAGTGGGAGCACTGAAGCTTTCTTT,-,TRBV19,TRBJ1-1,-
CASSSRDGGSAEANVLTF,TGCGCCAGCAGCTCCCGGGACGGAGGTTCCGCTGAGGCCAACGTCCTGACTTTC,once,TRBV5-1,TRBJ2-6,-